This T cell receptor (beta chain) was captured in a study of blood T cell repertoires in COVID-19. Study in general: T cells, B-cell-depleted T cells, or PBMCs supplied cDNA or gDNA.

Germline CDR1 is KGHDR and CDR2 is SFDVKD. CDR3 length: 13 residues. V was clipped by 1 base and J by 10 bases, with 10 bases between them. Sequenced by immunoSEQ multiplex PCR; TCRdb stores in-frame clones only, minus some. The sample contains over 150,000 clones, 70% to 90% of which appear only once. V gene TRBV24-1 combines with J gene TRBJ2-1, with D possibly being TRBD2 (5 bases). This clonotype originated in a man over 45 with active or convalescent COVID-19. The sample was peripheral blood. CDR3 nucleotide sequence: TGTGCCACCAGTGATTTACCAACGGGAGAGCAGTTCTTC. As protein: CATSDLPTGEQFF.